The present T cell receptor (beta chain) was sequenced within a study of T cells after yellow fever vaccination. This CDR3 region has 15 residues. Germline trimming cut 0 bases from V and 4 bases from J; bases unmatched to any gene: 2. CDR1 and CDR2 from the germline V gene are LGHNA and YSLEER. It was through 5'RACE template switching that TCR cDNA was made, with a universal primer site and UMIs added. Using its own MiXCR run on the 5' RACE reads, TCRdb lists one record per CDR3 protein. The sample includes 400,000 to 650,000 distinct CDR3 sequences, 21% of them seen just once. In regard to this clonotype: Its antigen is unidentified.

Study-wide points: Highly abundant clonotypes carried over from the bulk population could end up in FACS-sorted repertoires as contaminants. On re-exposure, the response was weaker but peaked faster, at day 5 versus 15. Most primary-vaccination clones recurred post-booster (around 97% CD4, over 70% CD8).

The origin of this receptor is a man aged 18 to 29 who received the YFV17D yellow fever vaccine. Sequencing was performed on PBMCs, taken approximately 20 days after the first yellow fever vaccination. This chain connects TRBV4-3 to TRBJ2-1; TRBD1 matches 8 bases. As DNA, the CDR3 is TGCGCCAGCAGCCAAGATACAGGGGGGTACAATGAGCAGTTCTTC. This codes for CASSQDTGGYNEQFF.